Presented here are 28 T cell receptor beta chains from one specimen sequenced in a study of shared clonotypes between healthy human individuals. Only in-frame clones appear in the TCRdb table, and some are missing; sequencing was by immunoSEQ multiplex PCR. Of millions of clones in the sample, more than 90% were seen once. The sample taken for sequencing was naive CD4+ T cells sorted from blood. Described subset: CD45RA+ positively selected. Receptor source: a man aged 18 to 29 in good health.

This chain links TRBV6-5 with TRBJ1-6; D is unclear. Per germline, CDR1 MNHEY and CDR2 SVGAGI. The CDR3 sequence is 15 residues long. V lost 2 bases and J 5 bases, leaving 10 bases between the germline ends. The CDR3 DNA is TGTGCCAGCAGTTACGGGCGGTGGGATAATTCACCCCTCCACTTT. This encodes CASSYGRWDNSPLHF.

The chain uses TRBV2 and TRBJ2-1; 8 positions match TRBD2. V lost 6 bases and J lost 5; bases outside the gene matches: 6. Looked up from germline, CDR1 is SNHLY and CDR2 is FYNNEI. The CDR3 has 14 residues. CDR3 amino acids: CASRVGLGNNEQFF. In DNA, the CDR3 is TGTGCCAGCAGAGTGGGACTAGGAAACAATGAGCAGTTCTTC. The variable domain in full, with the rest retrieved from reference TRBV2 and TRBJ2-1, is EPEVTQTPSHQVTQMGQEVILRCVPISNHLYFYWYRQILGQKVEFLVSFYNNEISEKSEIFDDQFSVERPDGSNFTLKIRSTKLEDSAMYFCASRVGLGNNEQFFGPGTRLTVL.

As regards this clone: At the DNA level, this CDR3 is encoded by other sequences in the same sample as well. The chain employs TRBV18 and TRBJ2-5; D perhaps matches TRBD1 (6 bases). Germline CDR1 reads KGHSH; CDR2 reads LQKENI. CDR3 size: 14 residues. V lost 3 bases and J lost 1, with 9 bases in between. The CDR3 nucleotides read TGTGCCAGCTCACCCTGGACAGCCCAAGAGACCCAGTACTTC. Its translation is CASSPWTAQETQYF.

The V call is TRBV7-9, the J call TRBJ2-5; 7 bases map to TRBD2. After removal of 5 bases from V and 5 bases from J, the junction contained 14 bases not matched to a gene. The CDR3 runs to 16 residues. Germline V gene sequence: CDR1 SEHNR, CDR2 FQNEAQ (reference sequence). The CDR3 DNA reads TGTGCCAGCAGCGTAGGGCTCCCGGGGGGATGGGAGACCCAGTACTTC. Amino acid sequence: CASSVGLPGGWETQYF.

The rearrangement links TRBV15 to TRBJ2-3; 8 bases are a match to TRBD2. Germline values: CDR1 LNHNV, CDR2 YYDKDF (reference sequence). V dropped 1 base and J dropped 1; count of bases not matched to a gene: 4. The CDR3 sequence is 16 residues long. CDR3 amino acids: CATSRGEAGGTDTQYF. The CDR3 region has the DNA TGTGCCACCAGCAGAGGCGAAGCGGGGGGCACAGATACGCAGTATTTT. The full variable domain, its missing parts supplied by reference TRBV15 and TRBJ2-3, is DAMVIQNPRYQVTQFGKPVTLSCSQTLNHNVMYWYQQKSSQAPKLLFHYYDKDFNNEADTPDNFQSRRPNTSFCFLDIRSPGLGDTAMYLCATSRGEAGGTDTQYFGPGTRLTVL.

The chain uses TRBV27 and TRBJ2-1; TRBD2 aligns across 10 bases. V shed 2 bases and J 9 bases; nucleotides not matched to a gene: 7. The germline gives CDR1 MNHEY, CDR2 SMNVEV (reference sequence). This CDR3 comprises 15 residues. This CDR3 is CASSLRLAGEVEQFF. As DNA, the CDR3 is TGTGCCAGCAGTTTACGGCTAGCGGGAGAAGTTGAGCAGTTCTTC.

This clone appeared a few times. The V and J genes are TRBV9 and TRBJ1-1; tentatively, D is TRBD1 (5 bases). This CDR3 region has 14 residues. V lost 4 bases to trimming and J lost 6 bases, with 16 bases between them. From germline, CDR1 is SGDLS and CDR2 YYNGEE. Here the CDR3 reads CASSFTGDGAEAFF. The DNA for the CDR3 is TGTGCCAGCAGCTTTACAGGTGATGGAGCTGAAGCTTTCTTT.

This sequence joins TRBV5-4 and TRBJ2-7; 12 bases match TRBD1. CDR1 and CDR2 from the germline V gene are SGHNT and YYREEE (reference sequence). This CDR3 has 16 amino acids. The ends lost 4 bases at V and 4 bases at J; junction bases unmatched: 9. The CDR3 sequence: CASSPTGTGGSYEQYF. Here the CDR3 DNA reads TGTGCCAGCAGCCCGACCGGGACAGGGGGCTCGTACGAGCAGTACTTC.

The chain is built from TRBV5-5 and TRBJ1-4; 9 bases fit TRBD1. V trimming: 2 bases; J trimming: 7 bases; junction bases outside the gene matches: 9. Germline V gives CDR1 SGHKS, CDR2 YYEKEE (reference sequence). The CDR3 extends over 16 amino acids. The CDR3 region is CASSLEDRGRGEKLFF. As DNA, the CDR3 is TGTGCCAGCAGCTTAGAGGACAGGGGCAGGGGTGAAAAACTGTTTTTT.

The rearrangement links TRBV16 to TRBJ1-5, with a weak D call TRBD1 (5 bases). Trimming cost V 3 bases and J 7 bases, with 10 bases left between them. Germline CDR1 KGHSY, CDR2 FQNENV. The length of the CDR3 is 13 residues. This CDR3 reads CASSQVTAQPQHF. CDR3 coding DNA: TGTGCCAGCAGCCAGGTGACAGCACAGCCCCAGCATTTT.

The chain joins TRBV11-2 to TRBJ2-5, with 11 nucleotides matching TRBD1. Germline assignment: CDR1 SGHAT and CDR2 FQNNGV. This CDR3 is built from 16 residues. The trim removed 1 base at V and 6 bases at J, leaving 7 bases unmatched. The chain's CDR3 is CASSLGGQGARKTQYF. The CDR3 DNA sequence: TGTGCCAGCAGCTTAGGAGGACAGGGGGCTAGGAAGACCCAGTACTTC.

The gene calls are TRBV4-3 and TRBJ2-2; tentative D call: TRBD2 (6 bases). Germline CDR1 reads LGHNA; CDR2 reads YSLEER. CDR3 size: 17 residues. The ends were cut back, 3 bases at V and 3 bases at J, with 17 bases in the middle. As DNA, the CDR3 is TGCGCCAGCAGCCAGCGTCTTCCGGGACTCGACACCGGGGAGCTGTTTTTT. Protein sequence: CASSQRLPGLDTGELFF.

The chain links TRBV5-5 to TRBJ1-5; 9 positions agree with TRBD1. The V and J ends lost 1 base and 9 bases, in that order; junction bases with no gene match: 14. The CDR3 is 17 residues long. The germline V gene has CDR1 SGHKS and CDR2 YYEKEE (reference sequence). CDR3 amino acids: CASSLSSGTGYFRPQHF. CDR3 in DNA: TGTGCCAGCAGCTTGTCAAGTGGGACAGGGTACTTTCGGCCCCAGCATTTT.

As to this clone: Other DNA sequences within the sample encode an identical CDR3. The chain uses TRBV6-5 and TRBJ2-3; TRBD2 agrees at 7 bases. This CDR3 has 14 amino acids. V lost 6 bases to trimming and J lost 6 bases; unmatched junction nucleotides: 9. The germline V gene encodes CDR1 MNHEY and CDR2 SVGAGI. The CDR3 region is CASRSPGGTDTQYF. The CDR3 DNA sequence: TGTGCCAGCAGAAGCCCCGGGGGGACGGATACGCAGTATTTT.

This clone was recorded a few times. The chain links TRBV5-1 to TRBJ2-4; 7 positions match TRBD1. J lost 12 bases, V lost 0 bases, and 12 bases had no gene match. The CDR3 contains 15 residues. The germline CDR1 and CDR2 sequences are SGHRS and YFSETQ. The CDR3 sequence is CASSLDTTGSGNQYF. CDR3 nucleotides: TGCGCCAGCAGCTTGGACACGACAGGGTCCGGGAATCAGTACTTC.

This clone was counted a single time. The chain is built from TRBV5-4 and TRBJ2-2; 8 bases match TRBD1. The junction had 7 bases not matched to a gene; V was cut back by 2 bases and J by 4 bases. The CDR3 covers 16 residues. The germline V gene has CDR1 SGHNT and CDR2 YYREEE (reference sequence). The DNA for the CDR3 is TGTGCCAGCAGCTTTAGCGGTACAGGGGGCACCGGGGAGCTGTTTTTT. Its translation is CASSFSGTGGTGELFF.

The gene calls are TRBV9 and TRBJ1-4, with D possibly TRBD1 on 5 matching bases. This CDR3 has 14 amino acids. Deletions cut 3 bases from V and 8 bases from J, with 14 bases between. CDR1 is SGDLS and CDR2 is YYNGEE in the germline V gene. CDR3 in DNA: TGTGCCAGCAGCGGGGGCTCCCTGAGAGAAAAACTGTTTTTT. Amino acid sequence: CASSGGSLREKLFF. The whole variable domain, filled in from reference TRBV9 and TRBJ1-4, reads DSGVTQTPKHLITATGQRVTLRCSPRSGDLSVYWYQQSLDQGLQFLIQYYNGEERAKGNILERFSAQQFPDLHSELNLSSLELGDSALYFCASSGGSLREKLFFGSGTQLSVL.

This rearrangement joins TRBV15 to TRBJ1-5, with 10 bases that match TRBD1. CDR1 is LNHNV, CDR2 YYDKDF, per germline (reference sequence). Losses at the gene ends were 0 bases for V and 9 bases for J; bases not matched to a gene: 8. The CDR3 runs 16 residues. CDR3: CATSRDKGTGDVPQHF. DNA for the CDR3: TGTGCCACCAGCAGAGACAAGGGGACAGGGGATGTGCCCCAGCATTTT.

This clone has just one count. The chain links TRBV4-1 to TRBJ2-7; D is unresolved. Germline CDR1 reads MGHRA; CDR2 reads YSYEKL. V shed 1 base and J shed 2 bases, with 15 bases lying between them. This CDR3 comprises 16 residues. CDR3 sequence: CASSQGSGRVTYEQYF. The CDR3 nucleotides are TGCGCCAGCAGCCAAGGATCCGGGCGAGTCACCTACGAGCAGTACTTC.

V usage is TRBV5-1 and J usage is TRBJ2-1, with D unclear. The CDR3 has 15 amino acids. The V end was cut by 1 base, the J end by 6 bases, with 14 bases between. The germline gives CDR1 SGHRS, CDR2 YFSETQ. Written as DNA, the CDR3 is TGCGCCAGCAGCTTGAGGGTAGGGTTCGGCAATGAGCAGTTCTTC. Protein: CASSLRVGFGNEQFF.

This clone was picked up one time. CDR3 in amino acids: CASSPWDISTYEQYF. The CDR3 DNA follows: TGTGCCAGCAGCCCCTGGGACATTTCAACCTACGAGCAGTACTTC. The chain links TRBV6-6 to TRBJ2-7, with a tentative D call TRBD1 (6 bases). CDR3 length: 15 residues. Trimming removed 6 bases at V and 2 bases at J, with 17 bases between. Germline loops: CDR1 MNHNY, CDR2 SVGAGI (reference sequence).

The rearrangement joins TRBV7-6 to TRBJ2-7, with a possible D match to TRBD1 (6 bases). Trimming removed 5 bases at V and 2 bases at J, with 16 bases between. The CDR3 has 15 amino acids. CDR1 is SGHVS and CDR2 is FNYEAQ in the germline V gene. The CDR3 DNA is TGTGCCAGCAGCCCCGGGCCCAGGGGCGCCTACGAGCAGTACTTC. The encoded protein is CASSPGPRGAYEQYF.

Worth noting for this clone: A junction end diverges from the germline sequence, so it may reflect a read error. CDR3 residues: CASSRPPAIF. The CDR3 DNA follows: TGTGCCAGCAGCCGACCCCCGGCGATTTTT. V and J are TRBV6-5 and TRBJ1-4; no clear D gene. This CDR3 spans 10 amino acids. CDR1 and CDR2 from the germline V gene are MNHEY and SVGAGI.

This clone came up once. CDR3 nucleotides: TGTGCCAGCAGCCAAGATTTGGGACAGGGGGAGTACGAGCAGTACTTC. It yields the protein CASSQDLGQGEYEQYF. This chain uses TRBV4-2 with TRBJ2-7, with 11 positions matching TRBD1. The junction had 5 bases not matched to a gene; V was cut back by 0 bases and J by 4 bases. This CDR3 contains 16 residues. CDR1 and CDR2 (germline): LGHNA, YNFKEQ.

Notes on this clone: Different DNA sequences within this sample yield the same CDR3. This chain links TRBV6-5 with TRBJ2-7; 9 bases align to TRBD1. V lost 5 bases to trimming and J lost 1 base; unmatched junction nucleotides: 3. The germline gives CDR1 MNHEY, CDR2 SVGAGI. CDR3 length equals 14 residues. Written as DNA, the CDR3 is TGTGCCAGCAGTCCCGGGACAGGGTCCTACGAGCAGTACTTC. This translates into CASSPGTGSYEQYF.

Of note for this clone: This same CDR3 is encoded by further DNA sequences in the sample. The chain couples TRBV6-5 to TRBJ2-1; 10 nucleotides match TRBD2. The CDR3 has 16 amino acids. V was pared by 0 bases and J by 7 bases, with 6 bases of the junction left unmatched. Germline V gene sequence: CDR1 MNHEY, CDR2 SVGAGI. The CDR3 region is CASSYSSGRAGNEQFF. In DNA, the CDR3 is TGTGCCAGCAGTTACTCCAGCGGGAGGGCCGGGAATGAGCAGTTCTTC.

The rearrangement joins TRBV28 to TRBJ1-5, with D unresolved. The V gene lost 7 bases and the J gene lost 1 base, with 17 bases spanning the gap. The germline CDR1 and CDR2 sequences are MDHEN and SYDVKM. The CDR3 has 16 residues. CDR3 protein: CASIPVGGNSNQPQHF. DNA for the CDR3: TGTGCCAGCATTCCGGTGGGTGGCAACAGCAATCAGCCCCAGCATTTT.

V usage is TRBV5-1 and J usage is TRBJ2-4; no definite D call. V was shortened by 5 bases and J by 6 bases, with 12 bases between the two germline ends. CDR1 is SGHRS, CDR2 YFSETQ, per germline. There are 13 residues in the CDR3. The CDR3 spells CASRPQGGNIQYF. CDR3 coding DNA: TGCGCCAGCAGGCCCCAAGGCGGAAACATTCAGTACTTC.